A single sample gave rise to the 18 T cell receptor beta chains below, sequenced in a study of T cell changes during pregnancy in multiple sclerosis. Assay: immunoSEQ multiplex PCR; the TCRdb copy retains only in-frame clones and omits some. The sample holds about 93,000 clones, 80% to 95% seen once. Sequenced here: peripheral blood, sampled after pregnancy. The receptors stem from a female donor with multiple sclerosis, enrolled in a pregnancy study.

V gene TRBV6-1 combines with J gene TRBJ2-3, with TRBD2 matching over 11 bases. J lost 5 bases, V lost 4 bases, and 5 bases had no gene match. Germline lookup yields CDR1 MNHNS and CDR2 SASEGT. CDR3 size: 15 residues. For the CDR3, the DNA is TGTGCCAGCAGTGTGAGTCTAGCGGGAGGAGATACGCAGTATTTT. This encodes CASSVSLAGGDTQYF.

The genes are TRBV11-2 and TRBJ2-4; D possibly corresponds to TRBD2 (6 bases). Germline CDR1 and CDR2: SGHAT and FQNNGV. Trimming took off 2 bases at V and 0 bases at J, with 11 bases between the two ends. The CDR3 runs 16 residues. The CDR3, as DNA: TGTGCCAGCAGCTTATTGGGGAGGAAAGCCAAAAACATTCAGTACTTC. The encoded protein is CASSLLGRKAKNIQYF.

The rearrangement uses TRBV7-6 and TRBJ2-1; 12 bases are a match to TRBD2. The trim removed 1 base at V and 9 bases at J, leaving 7 bases unmatched. CDR1 SGHVS and CDR2 FNYEAQ come from the germline V gene. This CDR3 spans 16 amino acids. CDR3 coding DNA: TGTGCCAGCAGCTTAGAACTAGCGGGAGGAGGGGGTGAGCAGTTCTTC. Its translation is CASSLELAGGGGEQFF.

The rearrangement joins TRBV30 to TRBJ1-3, with a possible D match to TRBD1 (5 bases). This CDR3 contains 15 residues. V lost 0 bases to trimming and J lost 3 bases, with 12 bases between them. Per germline, CDR1 GTSNPN and CDR2 SVGIG (reference sequence). The CDR3 loop is CAWSVQGKSGNTIYF. CDR3 DNA: TGTGCCTGGAGTGTCCAGGGTAAAAGTGGAAACACCATATATTTT.

In DNA form, the CDR3 reads TGTGCCAGCAGCTTGGGGGGGGTTAACACTGAAGCTTTCTTT. It codes for CASSLGGVNTEAFF. V gene TRBV7-3 combines with J gene TRBJ1-1; weak D call: TRBD1 (5 bases). Germline CDR1 reads SGHTA; CDR2 reads FQGTGA. CDR3 length equals 14 residues. V lost 3 bases, J lost 2 bases, and 10 bases lay in between.

The V call is TRBV5-6, the J call TRBJ2-1, with a possible D match to TRBD2 (6 bases). In germline, CDR1 is SGHDT, CDR2 YYEEEE. The germline V and J ends were trimmed by 1 base and 6 bases, with 17 bases remaining between them. The length of the CDR3 is 16 residues. The CDR3: CASSLFVLAEFNEQFF. CDR3 bases: TGTGCCAGCAGCTTGTTCGTCTTAGCGGAGTTCAATGAGCAGTTCTTC. The full variable domain, in which reference TRBV5-6 and TRBJ2-1 provide the parts outside the CDR3, is DAGVTQSPTHLIKTRGQQVTLRCSPKSGHDTVSWYQQALGQGPQFIFQYYEEEERQRGNFPDRFSGHQFPNYSSELNVNALLLGDSALYLCASSLFVLAEFNEQFFGPGTRLTVL.

The gene calls are TRBV5-8 and TRBJ2-2; 7 positions match TRBD1. Germline V CDR1 and CDR2: SGHTS, YDEGEE. J lost 2 bases, V lost 5 bases, and 9 bases had no gene match. The CDR3 runs to 16 residues. The CDR3 bases are TGTGCCAGCAGATATAACAGGGGCCTAAACACCGGGGAGCTGTTTTTT. It codes for CASRYNRGLNTGELFF.

V and J are TRBV7-8 and TRBJ2-7; 8 nucleotides match TRBD1. The CDR3 covers 15 residues. The V segment lost 5 bases and the J segment 3 bases; nucleotides outside the gene matches: 9. CDR1 and CDR2 (germline): SGHVS, FQNEAQ. DNA of the CDR3: TGTGCCAGCAGCCCTCGGACAGGGTATGACTACGAGCAGTACTTC. This codes for CASSPRTGYDYEQYF. Supplemented by reference TRBV7-8 and TRBJ2-7, the full variable domain reads GAGVSQSPRYKVAKRGQDVALRCDPISGHVSLFWYQQALGQGPEFLTYFQNEAQLDKSGLPSDRFFAERPEGSVSTLKIQRTQQEDSAVYLCASSPRTGYDYEQYFGPGTRLTVT.

This sequence joins TRBV2 and TRBJ2-2; the match to TRBD2 covers 13 bases. The germline CDR1 and CDR2 sequences are SNHLY and FYNNEI. Trimming removed 6 bases from V and 5 bases from J; junction bases left unmatched: 3. The CDR3 has 15 residues. CDR3 DNA: TGTGCCAGCAGGACTAGCGGGGGGTGGACCGGGGAGCTGTTTTTT. Protein product: CASRTSGGWTGELFF.

The rearrangement links TRBV11-2 to TRBJ2-5; TRBD1 matches 7 bases. The germline V gene encodes CDR1 SGHAT and CDR2 FQNNGV. This CDR3 contains 16 residues. The V gene end was trimmed by 0 bases and the J gene end by 5 bases; junction bases not matched to a gene: 9. Here the CDR3 reads CASSLDMAGGVETQYF. CDR3 DNA: TGTGCCAGCAGCTTAGATATGGCAGGGGGAGTTGAGACCCAGTACTTC.

V and J are TRBV5-1 and TRBJ2-3, with 12 positions matching TRBD2. Looked up from germline, CDR1 is SGHRS and CDR2 is YFSETQ. Losses at the gene ends were 3 bases for V and 4 bases for J; bases not matched to a gene: 15. The CDR3 runs to 19 residues. The CDR3 nucleotides read TGCGCCAGCAGCTCCTTAATTTCGACTAGCGGGAGCAAGGCAGATACGCAGTATTTT. This encodes CASSSLISTSGSKADTQYF.

The J gene is TRBJ2-3, the V gene TRBV19; 7 bases map to TRBD2. CDR1 is LNHDA, CDR2 SQIVND, per germline (reference sequence). The V gene end was trimmed by 3 bases and the J gene end by 3 bases; junction bases not matched to a gene: 6. CDR3 length equals 15 residues. The CDR3 here is CASSMAGVTTDTQYF. CDR3 nucleotide sequence: TGTGCCAGTAGTATGGCGGGAGTTACGACAGATACGCAGTATTTT.

This chain connects TRBV28 to TRBJ2-5, with 9 bases lining up with TRBD1. CDR3 length: 15 amino acids. Per the germline V gene, CDR1 is MDHEN and CDR2 is SYDVKM. Trimming at V came to 4 bases and at J to 7 bases, leaving 10 bases not matched to a gene. The CDR3 loop is CASSSIRDRVATQYF. The CDR3 bases are TGTGCCAGCAGTTCCATTCGGGACAGGGTTGCGACCCAGTACTTC.

This chain links TRBV27 with TRBJ1-1, with D uncertain. V dropped 1 base and J dropped 3 bases, with 18 bases sitting between them. CDR1 is MNHEY, CDR2 SMNVEV, per germline (reference sequence). The CDR3 runs to 17 residues. Here the CDR3 reads CASSLLAQSWRDTEAFF. CDR3 sequence (DNA): TGTGCCAGCAGTTTATTGGCGCAGTCCTGGAGGGACACTGAAGCTTTCTTT.

The rearrangement joins TRBV2 to TRBJ1-1; maybe TRBD1 (5 bases). Deletions cut 3 bases from V and 9 bases from J, with 11 bases between. The CDR3 runs 12 residues. Germline lookup yields CDR1 SNHLY and CDR2 FYNNEI. CDR3 amino acids: CASSDQGLKAFF. In DNA, the CDR3 is TGTGCCAGCAGTGACCAGGGACTAAAAGCTTTCTTT.

This clone appeared once. The chain is built from TRBV18 and TRBJ2-1; 11 bases map to TRBD2. V gave up 1 base and J gave up 6 bases; unmatched junction bases: 8. The CDR3 totals 17 residues. In germline, CDR1 is KGHSH, CDR2 LQKENI. For the CDR3, the DNA is TGTGCCAGCTCACCACAGAGTAGCGGGAGGGTGTCCAATGAGCAGTTCTTC. It is translated as CASSPQSSGRVSNEQFF.

This clone was seen just once. The chain carries TRBV6-6 and TRBJ2-4; perhaps TRBD2 as D (5 bases). This CDR3 is 15 amino acids long. Trimming removed 2 bases from V and 6 bases from J, with 14 bases in between. The germline CDR1 and CDR2 sequences are MNHNY and SVGAGI (reference sequence). CDR3 residues: CASSYPGYRGNIQYF. CDR3 sequence (DNA): TGTGCCAGCAGTTACCCGGGGTACCGGGGAAACATTCAGTACTTC.

The chain combines TRBV14 with TRBJ2-7, with 7 bases that match TRBD2. Germline lookup yields CDR1 SGHDN and CDR2 FVKESK. Losses at the gene ends were 1 base for V and 3 bases for J; bases not matched to a gene: 9. This CDR3 contains 16 residues. CDR3 DNA sequence: TGTGCCAGCAGCCAAGGTTTCGGGGGGAGGAACTACGAGCAGTACTTC. Its protein product is CASSQGFGGRNYEQYF. The full variable domain, with the rest looked up from reference TRBV14 and TRBJ2-7, is EAGVTQFPSHSVIEKGQTVTLRCDPISGHDNLYWYRRVMGKEIKFLLHFVKESKQDESGMPNNRFLAERTGGTYSTLKVQPAELEDSGVYFCASSQGFGGRNYEQYFGPGTRLTVT.